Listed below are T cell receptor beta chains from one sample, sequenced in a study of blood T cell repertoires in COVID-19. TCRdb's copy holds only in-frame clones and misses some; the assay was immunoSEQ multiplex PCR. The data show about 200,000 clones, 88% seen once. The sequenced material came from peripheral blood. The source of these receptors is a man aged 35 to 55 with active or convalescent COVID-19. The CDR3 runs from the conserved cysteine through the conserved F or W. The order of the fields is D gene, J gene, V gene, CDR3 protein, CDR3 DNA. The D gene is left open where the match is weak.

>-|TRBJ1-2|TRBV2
CASSDAGQLGNGYTF
TGTGCCAGCAGTGACGCCGGACAGCTTGGGAATGGCTACACCTTC
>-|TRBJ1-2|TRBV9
CASSAVSGTPINYGYTF
TGTGCCAGCAGCGCCGTATCCGGGACACCTATAAACTATGGCTACACCTTC
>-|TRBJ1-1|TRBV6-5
CASMMGGVNKAEAFF
TGTGCCAGCATGATGGGGGGGGTTAATAAGGCTGAAGCTTTCTTT
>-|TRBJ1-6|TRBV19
CASSTPTVSPLHF
TGTGCCAGTAGTACCCCAACAGTGTCACCCCTCCACTTT
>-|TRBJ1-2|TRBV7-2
CASSLGGGYTF
TGTGCCAGCAGCTTGGGGGGTGGCTACACCTTC
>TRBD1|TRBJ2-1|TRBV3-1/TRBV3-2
CASSPRDRYNEQFF
TGTGCCAGCAGCCCCCGGGACAGGTACAATGAGCAGTTCTTC
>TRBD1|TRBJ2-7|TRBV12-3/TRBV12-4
CASSSTGGYEQYF
TGTGCCAGCAGTTCGACAGGGGGCTACGAGCAGTACTTC
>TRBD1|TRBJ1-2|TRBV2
CASSEGRTGLRYGYTF
TGTGCCAGCAGTGAAGGTAGGACAGGCCTTCGCTATGGCTACACCTTC
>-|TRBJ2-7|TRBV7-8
CASSLEAGLGYEQYF
TGTGCCAGCAGCTTAGAAGCAGGGTTGGGCTACGAGCAGTACTTC
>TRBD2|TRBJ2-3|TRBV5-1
CASSRRGSLSSDTQYF
TGCGCCAGCAGCCGCCGCGGGAGCCTTTCATCCGATACGCAGTATTTT
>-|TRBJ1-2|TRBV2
CASKGGEANYGYTF
TGTGCCAGCAAAGGCGGGGAAGCTAACTATGGCTACACCTTC
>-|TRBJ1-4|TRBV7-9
CASSSPGVTNEKLFF
TGTGCCAGCAGCTCCCCGGGAGTCACTAATGAAAAACTGTTTTTT
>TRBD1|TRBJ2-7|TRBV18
CASSPGQGFVEQYF
TGTGCCAGCTCGCCGGGACAGGGGTTTGTGGAGCAGTACTTC
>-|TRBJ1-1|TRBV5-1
CASSPQLGAPNTEAFF
TGCGCCAGCAGCCCCCAACTTGGGGCACCGAACACTGAAGCTTTCTTT
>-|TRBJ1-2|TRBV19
CASSIIGSPADHYGYTF
TGTGCCAGTAGTATCATCGGGAGTCCAGCGGACCACTATGGCTACACCTTC
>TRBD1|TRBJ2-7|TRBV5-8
CASSLSGTGPTYEQYF
TGTGCCAGCAGCCTTAGTGGGACAGGGCCGACCTACGAGCAGTACTTC
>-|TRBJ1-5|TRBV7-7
CASRERGADQPQHF
TGTGCTAGCAGAGAAAGGGGTGCGGATCAGCCCCAGCATTTT
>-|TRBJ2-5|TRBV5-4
CASSLRTVRETQYF
TGTGCCAGCAGCCTACGGACAGTGAGGGAGACCCAGTACTTC